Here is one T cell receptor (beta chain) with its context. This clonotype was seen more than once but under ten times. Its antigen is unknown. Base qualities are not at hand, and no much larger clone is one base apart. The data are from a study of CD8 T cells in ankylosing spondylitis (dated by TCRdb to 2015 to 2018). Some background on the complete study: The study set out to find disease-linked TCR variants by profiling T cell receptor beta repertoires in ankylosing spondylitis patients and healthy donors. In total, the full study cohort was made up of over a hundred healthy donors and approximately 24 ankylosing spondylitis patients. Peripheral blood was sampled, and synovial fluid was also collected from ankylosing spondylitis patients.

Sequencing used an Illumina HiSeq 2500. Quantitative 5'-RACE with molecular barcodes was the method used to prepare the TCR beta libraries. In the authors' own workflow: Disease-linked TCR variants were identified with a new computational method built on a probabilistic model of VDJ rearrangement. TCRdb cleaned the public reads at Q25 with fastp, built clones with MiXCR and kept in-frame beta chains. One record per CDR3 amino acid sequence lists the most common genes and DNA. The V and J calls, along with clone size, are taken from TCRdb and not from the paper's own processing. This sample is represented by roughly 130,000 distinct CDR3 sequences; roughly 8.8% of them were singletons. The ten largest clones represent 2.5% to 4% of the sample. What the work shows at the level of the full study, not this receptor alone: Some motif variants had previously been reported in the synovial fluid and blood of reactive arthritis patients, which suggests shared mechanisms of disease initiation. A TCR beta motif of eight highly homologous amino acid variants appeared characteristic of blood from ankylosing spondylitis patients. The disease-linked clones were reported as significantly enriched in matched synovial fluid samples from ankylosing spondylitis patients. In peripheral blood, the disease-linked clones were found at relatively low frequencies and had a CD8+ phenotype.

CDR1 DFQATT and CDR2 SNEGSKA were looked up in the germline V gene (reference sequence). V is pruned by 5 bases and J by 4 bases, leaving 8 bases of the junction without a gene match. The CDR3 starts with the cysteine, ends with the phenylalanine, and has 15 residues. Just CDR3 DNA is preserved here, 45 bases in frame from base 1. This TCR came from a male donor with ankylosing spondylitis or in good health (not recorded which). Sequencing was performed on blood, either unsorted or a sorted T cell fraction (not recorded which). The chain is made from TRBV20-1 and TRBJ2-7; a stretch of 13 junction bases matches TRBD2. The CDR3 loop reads CSASRTSGSEYEQYF. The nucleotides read TGCAGTGCTTCTCGGACTAGCGGGAGTGAATACGAGCAGTACTTC.